This entry features one T cell receptor (beta chain) sequence. Its cognate antigen is unknown. This sample was included in a study of T cell responses to AZD1222 COVID-19 vaccine. General study points: Only a handful of AZD1222 recipients, about six in all, had baseline seropositivity. Donors were mostly white British, more females; clonal diversity possibly underestimated. With dominance at 160-218 and 743-854, vaccine-associated CD4 TCRs spanned spike.

Profiled with immunoSEQ multiplex PCR; TCRdb holds only in-frame clones, not every one. The sample shows about 140,000 clones, approximately 90% of them seen only once. The V gene lost 6 bases and the J gene lost 1 base, with 1 base spanning the gap. The length of the CDR3 is 10 residues. The germline gives CDR1 ENHRY, CDR2 SYGVKD. The sequence derives from an adult in good health. This specimen consisted of peripheral blood, obtained on day 0 of AZD1222 vaccination. The V call is TRBV10-3, the J call TRBJ2-7; D is unresolved. The CDR3 sequence: CAIRSYEQYF. The CDR3 DNA follows: TGTGCCATCAGATCCTACGAGCAGTACTTC.